This T cell receptor beta chain was found in a study of spatial heterogeneity in lung cancer. Study-level information: In the raw reads, each unique TCR and UMI combination was present more than ten times on average. Study results and caveats: Tumor mutation counts were tracked by expanded intratumoral alpha and beta TCR counts.

TCRdb re-called the 5' RACE reads through MiXCR, storing one row per CDR3 protein. Of about 27,000 distinct CDR3 sequences in the sample, under 8.5% were seen once. This clonotype appeared a few times. Its cognate antigen is unknown. The time point was: sample taken at primary tumor resection. Unsorted samples of tumor, nontumor lung or frozen PBMC had their whole RNA sequenced. This CDR3 contains 16 residues. Germline-derived CDR1 and CDR2 are ENHRY and SYGVKD. With 6 bases removed from V and 0 bases from J, the gap between germline ends came to 12 bases. The chain carries TRBV10-3 and TRBJ2-6, with D perhaps matching TRBD1 (5 bases). The TCR comes from a male donor with early-stage non-small cell lung cancer. The source was lung tumor tissue, collected at surgery. The CDR3 loop is CAIRVDSFSGANVLTF. In DNA, the CDR3 is TGTGCCATCAGAGTAGACAGTTTCTCTGGGGCCAACGTCCTGACTTTC.